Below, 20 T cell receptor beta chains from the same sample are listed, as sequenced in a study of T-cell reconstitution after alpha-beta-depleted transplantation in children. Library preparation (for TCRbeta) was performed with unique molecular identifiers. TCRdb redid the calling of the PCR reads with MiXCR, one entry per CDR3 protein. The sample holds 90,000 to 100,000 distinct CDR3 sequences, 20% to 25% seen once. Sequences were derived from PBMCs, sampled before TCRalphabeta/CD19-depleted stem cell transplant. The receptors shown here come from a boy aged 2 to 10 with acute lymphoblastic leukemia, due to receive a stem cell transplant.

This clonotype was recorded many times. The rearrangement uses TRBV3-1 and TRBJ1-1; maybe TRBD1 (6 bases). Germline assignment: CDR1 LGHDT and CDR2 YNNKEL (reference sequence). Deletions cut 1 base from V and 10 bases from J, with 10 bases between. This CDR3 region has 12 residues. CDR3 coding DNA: TGTGCCAGCAGCCAAGGGACGGGGGCAGCTTTCTTT. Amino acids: CASSQGTGAAFF.

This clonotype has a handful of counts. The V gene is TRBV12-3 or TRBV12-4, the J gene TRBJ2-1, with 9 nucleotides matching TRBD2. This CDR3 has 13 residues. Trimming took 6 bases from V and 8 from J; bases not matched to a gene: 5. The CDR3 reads CASRTSGGDEQFF. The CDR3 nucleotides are TGTGCCAGCAGGACTAGCGGAGGGGATGAGCAGTTCTTC.

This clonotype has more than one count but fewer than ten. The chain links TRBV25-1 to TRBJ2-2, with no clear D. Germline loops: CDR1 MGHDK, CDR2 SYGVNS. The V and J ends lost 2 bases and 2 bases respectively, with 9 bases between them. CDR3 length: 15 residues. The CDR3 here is CASSEVSANTGELFF. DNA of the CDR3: TGTGCCAGCAGTGAAGTCAGCGCCAACACCGGGGAGCTGTTTTTT.

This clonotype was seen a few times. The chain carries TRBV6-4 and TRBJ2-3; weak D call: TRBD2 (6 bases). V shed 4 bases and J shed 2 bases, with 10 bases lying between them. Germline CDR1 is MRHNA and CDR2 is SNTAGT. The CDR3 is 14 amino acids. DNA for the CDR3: TGTGCCAGCAGTGGCCCGGGAGACACAGATACGCAGTATTTT. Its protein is CASSGPGDTDTQYF.

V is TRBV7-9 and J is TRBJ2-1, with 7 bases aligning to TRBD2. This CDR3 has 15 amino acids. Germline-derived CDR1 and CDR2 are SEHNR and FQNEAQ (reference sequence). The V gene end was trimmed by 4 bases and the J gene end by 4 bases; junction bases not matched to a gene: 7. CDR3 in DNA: TGTGCCAGCAGCTGGACTAGGGGAGTTTACAATGAGCAGTTCTTC. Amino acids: CASSWTRGVYNEQFF.

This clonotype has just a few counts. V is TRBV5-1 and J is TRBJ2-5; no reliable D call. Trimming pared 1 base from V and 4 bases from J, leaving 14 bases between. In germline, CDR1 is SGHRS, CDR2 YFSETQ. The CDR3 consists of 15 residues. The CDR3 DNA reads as TGCGCCAGCAGCTTGACCGGCTACCCTCGAGAGACCCAGTACTTC. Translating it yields CASSLTGYPRETQYF.

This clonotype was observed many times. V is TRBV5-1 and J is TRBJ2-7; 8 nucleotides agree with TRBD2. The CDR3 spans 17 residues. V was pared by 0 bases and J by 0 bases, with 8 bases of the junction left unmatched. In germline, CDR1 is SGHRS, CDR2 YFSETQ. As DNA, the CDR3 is TGCGCCAGCAGCTTGGCCCCCGGGAGGGGGAGCTCCTACGAGCAGTACTTC. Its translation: CASSLAPGRGSSYEQYF.

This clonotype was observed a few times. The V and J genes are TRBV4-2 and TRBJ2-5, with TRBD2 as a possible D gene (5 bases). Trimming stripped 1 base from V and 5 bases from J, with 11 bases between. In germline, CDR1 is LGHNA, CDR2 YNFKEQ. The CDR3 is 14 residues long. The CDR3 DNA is TGTGCCAGCAGCCAAGGGACTGTCTGGGAGACCCAGTACTTC. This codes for CASSQGTVWETQYF.

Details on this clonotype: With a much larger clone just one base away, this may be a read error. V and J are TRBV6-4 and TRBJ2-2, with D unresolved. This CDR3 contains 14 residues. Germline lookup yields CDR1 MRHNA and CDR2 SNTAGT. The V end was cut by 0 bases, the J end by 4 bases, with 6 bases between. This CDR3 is CASSDSRTTGELFF. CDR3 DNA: TGTGCCAGCAGTGACTCCAGGACCACCGGGGAGCTGTTTTTT.

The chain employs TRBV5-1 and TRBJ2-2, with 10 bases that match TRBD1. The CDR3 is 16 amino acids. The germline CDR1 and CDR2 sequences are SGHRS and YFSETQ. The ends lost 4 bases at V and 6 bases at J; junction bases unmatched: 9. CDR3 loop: CASSPRQGASAGELFF. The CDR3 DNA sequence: TGCGCCAGCAGCCCCAGACAGGGGGCGAGCGCCGGGGAGCTGTTTTTT.

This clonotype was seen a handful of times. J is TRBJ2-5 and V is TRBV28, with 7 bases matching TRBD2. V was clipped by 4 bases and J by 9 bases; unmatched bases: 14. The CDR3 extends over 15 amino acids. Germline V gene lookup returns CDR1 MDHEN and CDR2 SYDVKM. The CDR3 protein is CASSSSGTPFRSQYF. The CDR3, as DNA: TGTGCCAGCAGTTCAAGCGGGACCCCGTTTAGGTCCCAGTACTTC.

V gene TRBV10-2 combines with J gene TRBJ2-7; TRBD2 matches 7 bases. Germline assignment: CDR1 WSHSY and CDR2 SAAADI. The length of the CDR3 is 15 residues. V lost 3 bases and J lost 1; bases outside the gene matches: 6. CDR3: CASSDRLAGSYEQYF. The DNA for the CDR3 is TGCGCCAGCAGTGATAGACTAGCAGGTTCCTACGAGCAGTACTTC.

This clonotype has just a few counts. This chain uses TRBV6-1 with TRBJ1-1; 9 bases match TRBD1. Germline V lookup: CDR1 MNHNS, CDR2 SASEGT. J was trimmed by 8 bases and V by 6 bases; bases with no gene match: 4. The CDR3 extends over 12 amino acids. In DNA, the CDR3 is TGTGCCAGCAGATTTGACAGGGGGGAAGCTTTCTTT. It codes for CASRFDRGEAFF.

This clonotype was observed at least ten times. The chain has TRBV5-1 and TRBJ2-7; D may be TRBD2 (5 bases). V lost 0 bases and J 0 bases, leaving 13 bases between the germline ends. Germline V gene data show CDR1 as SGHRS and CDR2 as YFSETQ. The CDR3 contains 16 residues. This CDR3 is CASSLASRLSSYEQYF. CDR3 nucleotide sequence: TGCGCCAGCAGCTTGGCCTCTCGACTAAGCTCCTACGAGCAGTACTTC. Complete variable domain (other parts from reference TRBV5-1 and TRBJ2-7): KAGVTQTPRYLIKTRGQQVTLSCSPISGHRSVSWYQQTPGQGLQFLFEYFSETQRNKGNFPGRFSGRQFSNSRSEMNVSTLELGDSALYLCASSLASRLSSYEQYFGPGTRLTVT.

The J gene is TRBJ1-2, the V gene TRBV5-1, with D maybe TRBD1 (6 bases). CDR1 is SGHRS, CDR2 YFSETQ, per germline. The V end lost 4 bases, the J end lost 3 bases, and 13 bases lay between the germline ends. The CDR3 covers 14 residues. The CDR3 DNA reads TGCGCCAGCAGCCATAGGGGGTCCGACTATGGCTACACCTTC. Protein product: CASSHRGSDYGYTF.

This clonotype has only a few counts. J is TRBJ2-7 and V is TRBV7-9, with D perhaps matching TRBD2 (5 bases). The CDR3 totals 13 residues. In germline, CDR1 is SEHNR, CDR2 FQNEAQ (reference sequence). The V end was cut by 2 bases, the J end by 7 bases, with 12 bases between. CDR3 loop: CASSLYEGQEQYF. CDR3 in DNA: TGTGCCAGCAGCTTATATGAGGGTCAAGAGCAGTACTTC.

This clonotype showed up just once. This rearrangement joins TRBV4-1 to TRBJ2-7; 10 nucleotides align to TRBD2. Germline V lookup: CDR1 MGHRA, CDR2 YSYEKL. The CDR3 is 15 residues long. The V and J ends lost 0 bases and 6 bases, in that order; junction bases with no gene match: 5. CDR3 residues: CASSQDLAGVGEQYF. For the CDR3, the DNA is TGCGCCAGCAGCCAAGATCTAGCGGGAGTGGGCGAGCAGTACTTC.

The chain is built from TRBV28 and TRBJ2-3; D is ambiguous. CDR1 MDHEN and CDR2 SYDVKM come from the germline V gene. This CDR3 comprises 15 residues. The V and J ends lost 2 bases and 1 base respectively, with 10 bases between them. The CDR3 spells CASSLNRLGTDTQYF. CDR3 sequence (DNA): TGTGCCAGCAGTTTAAACAGATTGGGCACAGATACGCAGTATTTT.

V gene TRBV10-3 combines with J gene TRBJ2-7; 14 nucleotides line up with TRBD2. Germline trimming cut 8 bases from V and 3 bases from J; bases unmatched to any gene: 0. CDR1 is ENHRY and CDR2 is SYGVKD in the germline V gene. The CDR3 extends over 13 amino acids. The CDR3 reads CAIGTSGSYEQYF. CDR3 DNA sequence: TGTGCCATCGGGACTAGCGGGAGCTACGAGCAGTACTTC.

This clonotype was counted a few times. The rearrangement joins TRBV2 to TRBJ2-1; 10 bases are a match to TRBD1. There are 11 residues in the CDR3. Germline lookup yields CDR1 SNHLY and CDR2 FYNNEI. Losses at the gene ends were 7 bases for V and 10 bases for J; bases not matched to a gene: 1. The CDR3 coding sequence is TGTGCCAGCACGACAGGGGGCGAGCAGTTCTTC. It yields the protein CASTTGGEQFF.